This record concerns one T cell receptor beta chain sequence. The data were taken from a study of CD8 T cells in Susac syndrome. An amount of RNA that ranged from 0.5 to 1 ug was reverse transcribed with random hexamers. TCRdb analysed the immunoSEQ multiplex PCR reads with MiXCR anew, one entry per CDR3 protein. The table shows some 170,000 distinct CDR3 sequences, with roughly 94% occurring only once. Germline CDR1 reads DFQATT; CDR2 reads SNEGSKA (reference sequence). The CDR3 extends over 15 amino acids. The V end was cut by 4 bases, the J end by 0 bases, with 15 bases between. J is TRBJ1-1 and V is TRBV20-1; D not certain. This receptor was identified in a human donor with multiple sclerosis. Sequenced material: CD4+ T cells from PBMCs. The CDR3 region is CSAKSRPRLNTEAFF. CDR3 nucleotides: TGCAGTGCTAAGTCCAGGCCGCGTTTGAACACTGAAGCTTTCTTT.